This TCR beta chain was sequenced for a study of T cell changes during pregnancy in multiple sclerosis. The table came from immunoSEQ multiplex PCR; TCRdb's copy has only in-frame clones and leaves some out. The top ten hold about 4.1% of the sample, which has 40,000 to 50,000 clones, around 93% seen once. Here the sequenced sample was CD8+ T cells from peripheral blood mononuclear cells, taken in the first trimester of pregnancy. The TCR sequence derives from a female donor with multiple sclerosis, enrolled in a pregnancy study.

This CDR3 reads CASSEGQGRGYF. The CDR3 nucleotides read TGCGCCAGCAGTGAGGGCCAGGGGAGGGGGTACTTC. This chain joins TRBV10-1 and TRBJ2-7; D perhaps matches TRBD2 (7 bases). Trimming removed 2 bases from V and 12 bases from J, with 14 bases in between. CDR3 length: 12 residues. CDR1 WNHNN and CDR2 SYGVQD come from the germline V gene (reference sequence).